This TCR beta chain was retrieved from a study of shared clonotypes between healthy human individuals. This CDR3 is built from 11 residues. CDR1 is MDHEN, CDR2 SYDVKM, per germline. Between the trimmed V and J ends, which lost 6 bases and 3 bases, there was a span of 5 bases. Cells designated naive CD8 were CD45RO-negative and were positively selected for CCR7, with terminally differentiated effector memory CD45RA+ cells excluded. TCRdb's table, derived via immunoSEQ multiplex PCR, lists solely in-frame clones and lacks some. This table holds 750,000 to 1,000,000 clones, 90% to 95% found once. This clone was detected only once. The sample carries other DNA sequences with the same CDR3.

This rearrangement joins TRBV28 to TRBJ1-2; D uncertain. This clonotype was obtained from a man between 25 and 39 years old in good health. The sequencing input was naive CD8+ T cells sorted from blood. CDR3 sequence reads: CASSLHYGYTF. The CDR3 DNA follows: TGTGCCAGCAGCCTACACTATGGCTACACCTTC.